This T cell receptor beta chain was obtained from a study of blood T cell repertoires in COVID-19. Study details: The analysed material was cDNA or gDNA that came from T cells, B-cell-depleted T cells, or PBMCs.

V lost 4 bases, J lost 7 bases, and 15 bases lay in between. The CDR3 is made up of 14 amino acids. Germline loops: CDR1 SGHDT, CDR2 YYEEEE. Everyone who took part was 18 to 89 years old, and they came from some 23 US areas. The data were produced by immunoSEQ multiplex PCR, yet TCRdb's version contains in-frame clones alone and is incomplete. Among hundreds of thousands of clones listed, around 89% were seen once. The V call is TRBV5-6, the J call TRBJ1-5; tentatively, D is TRBD1 (5 bases). The sequenced sample consisted of PBMCs or T cells enriched from blood (not recorded which). This clonotype was obtained from a woman in her 40s who had recovered from COVID-19. The CDR3 DNA sequence: TGTGCCAGCAGCGTGGGGCAGGGTTTCCAGCCCCAGCATTTT. Translating gives CASSVGQGFQPQHF.